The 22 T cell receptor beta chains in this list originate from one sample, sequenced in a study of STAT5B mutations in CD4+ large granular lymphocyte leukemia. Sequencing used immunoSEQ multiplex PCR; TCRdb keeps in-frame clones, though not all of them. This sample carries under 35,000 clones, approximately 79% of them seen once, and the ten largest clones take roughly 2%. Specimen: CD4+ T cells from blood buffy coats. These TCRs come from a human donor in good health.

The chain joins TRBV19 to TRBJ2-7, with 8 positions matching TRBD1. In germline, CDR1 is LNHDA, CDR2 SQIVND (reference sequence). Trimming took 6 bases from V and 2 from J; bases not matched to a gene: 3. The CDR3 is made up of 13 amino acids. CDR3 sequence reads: CASSAGQAYEQYF. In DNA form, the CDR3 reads TGTGCCAGTAGCGCGGGACAGGCCTACGAGCAGTACTTC.

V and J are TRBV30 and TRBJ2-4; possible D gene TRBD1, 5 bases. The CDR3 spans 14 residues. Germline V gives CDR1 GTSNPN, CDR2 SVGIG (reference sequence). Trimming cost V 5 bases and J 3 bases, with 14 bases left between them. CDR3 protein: CAWGHETVKNIQYF. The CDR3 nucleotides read TGTGCCTGGGGTCACGAGACAGTCAAAAACATTCAGTACTTC.

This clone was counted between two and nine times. The CDR3 is CASSPVGGVQPQHF. The CDR3 bases are TGCGCCAGCAGTCCGGTGGGAGGGGTCCAGCCCCAGCATTTT. The chain links TRBV5-1 to TRBJ1-5; D perhaps matches TRBD1 (5 bases). Germline V gives CDR1 SGHRS, CDR2 YFSETQ. CDR3 size: 14 residues. V was shortened by 5 bases and J by 7 bases, with 16 bases between the two germline ends. The full variable domain, with the rest looked up from reference TRBV5-1 and TRBJ1-5, is KAGVTQTPRYLIKTRGQQVTLSCSPISGHRSVSWYQQTPGQGLQFLFEYFSETQRNKGNFPGRFSGRQFSNSRSEMNVSTLELGDSALYLCASSPVGGVQPQHFGDGTRLSIL.

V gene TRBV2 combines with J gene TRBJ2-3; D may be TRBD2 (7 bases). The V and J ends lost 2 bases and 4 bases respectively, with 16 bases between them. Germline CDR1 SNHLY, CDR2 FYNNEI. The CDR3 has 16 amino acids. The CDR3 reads CASSERGGVSADTQYF. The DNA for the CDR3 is TGTGCCAGCAGTGAAAGGGGGGGAGTTAGCGCAGATACGCAGTATTTT.

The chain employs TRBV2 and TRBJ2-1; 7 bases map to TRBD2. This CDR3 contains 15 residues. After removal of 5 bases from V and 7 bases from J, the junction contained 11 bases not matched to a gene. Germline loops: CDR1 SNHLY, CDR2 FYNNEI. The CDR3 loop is CASSRAGLFGNEQFF. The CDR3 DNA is TGTGCCAGCAGTCGAGCGGGACTATTTGGGAATGAGCAGTTCTTC.

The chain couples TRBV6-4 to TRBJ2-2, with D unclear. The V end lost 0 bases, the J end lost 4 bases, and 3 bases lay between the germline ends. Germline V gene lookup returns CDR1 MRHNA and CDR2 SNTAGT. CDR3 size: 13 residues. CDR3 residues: CASSDSSTGELFF. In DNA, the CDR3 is TGTGCCAGCAGTGACTCTAGCACCGGGGAGCTGTTTTTT.

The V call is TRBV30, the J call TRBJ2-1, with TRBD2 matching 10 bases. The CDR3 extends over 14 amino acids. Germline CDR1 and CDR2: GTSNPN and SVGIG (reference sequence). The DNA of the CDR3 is TGTGCGCATACAGCGGGAGGGCCCTACAATGAGCAGTTCTTC. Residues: CAHTAGGPYNEQFF.

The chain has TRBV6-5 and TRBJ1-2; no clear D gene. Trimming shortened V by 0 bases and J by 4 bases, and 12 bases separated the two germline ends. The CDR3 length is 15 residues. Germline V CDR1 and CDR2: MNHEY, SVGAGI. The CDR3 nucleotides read TGTGCCAGCAGTTACTCGGGCAGAACAGTCTATGGCTACACCTTC. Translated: CASSYSGRTVYGYTF.

The CDR3 nucleotides are TGCAGCGTTGCCCCGGACAACCCTAGCACAGATACGCAGTATTTT. Encoded protein: CSVAPDNPSTDTQYF. The chain is built from TRBV29-1 and TRBJ2-3; weak D call: TRBD1 (5 bases). V shed 4 bases and J shed 0 bases, with 14 bases lying between them. Germline assignment: CDR1 SQVTM and CDR2 ANQGSEA. There are 15 residues in the CDR3.

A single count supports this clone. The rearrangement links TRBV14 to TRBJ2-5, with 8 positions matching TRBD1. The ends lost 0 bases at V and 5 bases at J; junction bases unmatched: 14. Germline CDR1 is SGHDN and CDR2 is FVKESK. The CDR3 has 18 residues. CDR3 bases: TGTGCCAGCAGCCAAGATAGCCAGGGGGCGAATCGGTGGGAGACCCAGTACTTC. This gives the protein CASSQDSQGANRWETQYF.

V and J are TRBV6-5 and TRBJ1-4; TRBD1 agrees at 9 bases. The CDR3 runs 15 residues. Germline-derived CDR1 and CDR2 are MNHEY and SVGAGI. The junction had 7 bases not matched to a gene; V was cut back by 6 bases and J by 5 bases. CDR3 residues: CASSFLGTGNEKLFF. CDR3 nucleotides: TGTGCCAGCAGCTTCCTCGGGACAGGGAATGAAAAACTGTTTTTT.

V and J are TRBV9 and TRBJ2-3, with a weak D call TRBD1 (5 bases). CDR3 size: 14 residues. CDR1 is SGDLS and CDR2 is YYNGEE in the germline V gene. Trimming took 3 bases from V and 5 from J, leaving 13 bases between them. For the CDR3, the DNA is TGTGCCAGCAGCGCCTCCCCAGGGTTAGATACGCAGTATTTT. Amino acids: CASSASPGLDTQYF.

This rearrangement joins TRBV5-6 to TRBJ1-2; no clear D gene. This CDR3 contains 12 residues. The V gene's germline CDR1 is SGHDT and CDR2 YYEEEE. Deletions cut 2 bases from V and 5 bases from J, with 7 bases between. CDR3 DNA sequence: TGTGCCAGCAGCTTTCCACAGTATGGCTACACCTTC. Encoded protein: CASSFPQYGYTF. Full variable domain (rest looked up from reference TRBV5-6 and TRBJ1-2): DAGVTQSPTHLIKTRGQQVTLRCSPKSGHDTVSWYQQALGQGPQFIFQYYEEEERQRGNFPDRFSGHQFPNYSSELNVNALLLGDSALYLCASSFPQYGYTFGSGTRLTVV.

CDR3 in amino acids: CASRHGTPGTQYF. The CDR3 DNA sequence: TGTGCCAGCAGACACGGGACCCCGGGGACCCAGTACTTC. J is TRBJ2-5 and V is TRBV2; tentatively, D is TRBD1 or TRBD2 (5 bases each). V was shortened by 6 bases and J by 7 bases, with 15 bases between the two germline ends. Germline V CDR1 and CDR2: SNHLY, FYNNEI. The CDR3 length is 13 residues.

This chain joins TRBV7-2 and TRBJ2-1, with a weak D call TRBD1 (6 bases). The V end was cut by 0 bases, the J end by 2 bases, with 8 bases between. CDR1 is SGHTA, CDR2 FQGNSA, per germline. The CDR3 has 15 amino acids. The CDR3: CASSLAQGTYNEQFF. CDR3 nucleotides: TGTGCCAGCAGCTTAGCACAGGGTACCTACAATGAGCAGTTCTTC.

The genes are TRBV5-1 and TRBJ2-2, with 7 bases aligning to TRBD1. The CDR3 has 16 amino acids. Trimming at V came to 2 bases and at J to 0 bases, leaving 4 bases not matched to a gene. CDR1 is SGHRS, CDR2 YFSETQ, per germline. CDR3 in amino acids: CASSFIGGANTGELFF. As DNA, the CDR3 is TGCGCCAGCAGCTTTATAGGGGGCGCGAACACCGGGGAGCTGTTTTTT.

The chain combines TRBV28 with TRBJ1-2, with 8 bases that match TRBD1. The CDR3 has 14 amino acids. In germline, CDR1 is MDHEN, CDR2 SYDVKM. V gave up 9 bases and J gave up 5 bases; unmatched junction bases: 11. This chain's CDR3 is CASETGEGVYGYTF. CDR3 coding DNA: TGTGCCAGTGAGACAGGGGAGGGTGTTTATGGCTACACCTTC.

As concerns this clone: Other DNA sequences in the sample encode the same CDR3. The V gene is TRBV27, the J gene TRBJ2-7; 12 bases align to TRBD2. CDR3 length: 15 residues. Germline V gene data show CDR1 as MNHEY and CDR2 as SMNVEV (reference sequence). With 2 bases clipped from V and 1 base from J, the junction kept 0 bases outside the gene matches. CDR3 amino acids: CASSLGTSGSYEQYF. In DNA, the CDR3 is TGTGCCAGCAGTTTAGGGACTAGCGGGTCCTACGAGCAGTACTTC.

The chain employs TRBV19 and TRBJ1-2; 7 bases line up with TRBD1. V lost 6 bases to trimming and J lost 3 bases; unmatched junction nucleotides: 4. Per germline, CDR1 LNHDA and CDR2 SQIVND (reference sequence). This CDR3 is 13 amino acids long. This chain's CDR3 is CASRQQGHYGYTF. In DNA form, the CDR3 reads TGTGCCAGTAGGCAACAGGGGCACTATGGCTACACCTTC.

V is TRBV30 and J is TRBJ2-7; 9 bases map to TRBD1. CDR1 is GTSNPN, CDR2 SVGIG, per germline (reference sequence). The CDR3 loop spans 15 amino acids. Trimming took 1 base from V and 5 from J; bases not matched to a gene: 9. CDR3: CAWSDTAGQGHEQYF. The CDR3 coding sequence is TGTGCCTGGAGTGATACTGCGGGACAGGGCCACGAGCAGTACTTC. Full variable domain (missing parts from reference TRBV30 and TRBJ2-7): SQTIHQWPATLVQPVGSPLSLECTVEGTSNPNLYWYRQAAGRGLQLLFYSVGIGQISSEVPQNLSASRPQDRQFILSSKKLLLSDSGFYLCAWSDTAGQGHEQYFGPGTRLTVT.

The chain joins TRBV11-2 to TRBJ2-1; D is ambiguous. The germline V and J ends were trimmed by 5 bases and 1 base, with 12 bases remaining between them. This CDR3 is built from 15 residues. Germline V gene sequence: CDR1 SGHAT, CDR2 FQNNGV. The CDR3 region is CASSLGGQSYNEQFF. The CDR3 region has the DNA TGTGCCAGCAGCCTCGGTGGTCAGTCCTACAATGAGCAGTTCTTC.

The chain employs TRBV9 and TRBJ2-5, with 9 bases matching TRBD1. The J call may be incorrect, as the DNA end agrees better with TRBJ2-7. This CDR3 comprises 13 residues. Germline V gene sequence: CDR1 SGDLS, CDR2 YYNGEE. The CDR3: CASSKGTGNEQYF. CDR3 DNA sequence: TGTGCCAGCAGCAAAGGGACAGGGAACGAGCAGTACTTC.